Listed below are T cell receptor beta chains from one sample, sequenced in a study of technical replicates of blood from a few donors. Sequenced by immunoSEQ multiplex PCR; TCRdb stores in-frame clones only, minus some. The table has some 70,000 clones, less than 98% seen once. Sequencing input: T cells isolated from PBMCs. These receptors all stem from a human donor in good health. Each CDR3 is given with its conserved first and last residue. A D gene is named only where the DNA matches it firmly. Some rows have no size entry. The others give once, few or many, or a class for an expanded clone.

abundance: .
v_gene: TRBV19
d_gene: .
j_gene: TRBJ2-7
CDR3nt: TGTGCCAGTAGTGGGACAAACTCCTACGAGCAGTACTTC
CDR3aa: CASSGTNSYEQYF

abundance: .
v_gene: TRBV9
d_gene: TRBD2
j_gene: TRBJ2-2
CDR3nt: TGTGCCAGCAGCGGGGCGGGGGGGTACACCGGGGAGCTGTTTTTT
CDR3aa: CASSGAGGYTGELFF

abundance: .
v_gene: TRBV18
d_gene: .
j_gene: TRBJ2-3
CDR3nt: TGTGCCAGCTCACCACCCGAGCGGGCGTCTAGCACAGATACGCAGTATTTT
CDR3aa: CASSPPERASSTDTQYF

abundance: .
v_gene: TRBV28
d_gene: .
j_gene: TRBJ2-5
CDR3nt: TGTGCCAGCAGCGGGGAGGAGACCCAGTACTTC
CDR3aa: CASSGEETQYF

abundance: .
v_gene: TRBV10-3
d_gene: TRBD2
j_gene: TRBJ2-7
CDR3nt: TGTGCCATCAGTGAGTCGGGTGGCGGGAGGGGGTCCAACGAGCAGTACTTC
CDR3aa: CAISESGGGRGSNEQYF

abundance: .
v_gene: TRBV19
d_gene: TRBD2
j_gene: TRBJ2-2
CDR3nt: TGTGCCAGTAGTAGGGCTTTAGCGGGAGGTGTCACCGGGGAGCTGTTTTTT
CDR3aa: CASSRALAGGVTGELFF

abundance: once
v_gene: TRBV6-5
d_gene: .
j_gene: TRBJ1-2
CDR3nt: TGTGCCAGCAGTAGCCTGGGAGACTATGGCTACACCTTC
CDR3aa: CASSSLGDYGYTF

abundance: .
v_gene: TRBV10-3
d_gene: TRBD2
j_gene: TRBJ2-7
CDR3nt: TGTGCCATCAGTGAGTCAGGGACTATCGTCTCCCACGAGCAGTACTTC
CDR3aa: CAISESGTIVSHEQYF

abundance: .
v_gene: TRBV7-3
d_gene: TRBD2
j_gene: TRBJ2-5
CDR3nt: TGTGCCAGCAGCAGGTATGGCGGGAGCGGCCAAGAGACCCAGTACTTC
CDR3aa: CASSRYGGSGQETQYF

abundance: once
v_gene: TRBV10-2
d_gene: .
j_gene: TRBJ1-5
CDR3nt: TGCGCCAGCAGTGAGTCGGTGGGGGCCTTCGCGCAGCCCCAGCATTTT
CDR3aa: CASSESVGAFAQPQHF

abundance: .
v_gene: TRBV25-1
d_gene: TRBD1
j_gene: TRBJ2-3
CDR3nt: TGTGCCAGCAGTGACCCCTTAGACAGGGTCCCTCACACAGATACGCAGTATTTT
CDR3aa: CASSDPLDRVPHTDTQYF

abundance: .
v_gene: TRBV11-3
d_gene: TRBD1
j_gene: TRBJ2-2
CDR3nt: TGTGCCAGCAGCCCATATGGGACAGGGAACACCGGGGAGCTGTTTTTT
CDR3aa: CASSPYGTGNTGELFF

abundance: .
v_gene: TRBV7-9
d_gene: .
j_gene: TRBJ2-5
CDR3nt: TGTGCCGGCCAGGACAGACCAGAGACCCAGTACTTC
CDR3aa: CAGQDRPETQYF

abundance: once
v_gene: TRBV11-2
d_gene: TRBD2
j_gene: TRBJ2-5
CDR3nt: TGTGCCAGCAGGCCAGTAGCGGGATTTCAAGAGACCCAGTACTTC
CDR3aa: CASRPVAGFQETQYF

abundance: .
v_gene: TRBV5-1
d_gene: TRBD2
j_gene: TRBJ2-2
CDR3nt: TGCGCCAGCAGCTTAAATCCCCGACTAGCGGATAACACCGGGGAGCTGTTTTTT
CDR3aa: CASSLNPRLADNTGELFF

abundance: .
v_gene: TRBV10-3
d_gene: TRBD1
j_gene: TRBJ1-1
CDR3nt: TGTGCCATCAGCAGGGGGATTGACACTGAAGCTTTCTTT
CDR3aa: CAISRGIDTEAFF

abundance: .
v_gene: TRBV29-1
d_gene: TRBD2
j_gene: TRBJ2-3
CDR3nt: TGCAGCGTTCTAACCGGGACTAGCGTCGGAGATACGCAGTATTTT
CDR3aa: CSVLTGTSVGDTQYF

abundance: .
v_gene: TRBV5-6
d_gene: .
j_gene: TRBJ2-2
CDR3nt: TGTGCCAGCAGTCAGGACAGCACCGGGGAGCTGTTTTTT
CDR3aa: CASSQDSTGELFF

abundance: .
v_gene: TRBV5-4
d_gene: TRBD2
j_gene: TRBJ2-7
CDR3nt: TGTGCCAGCAGCATAAATAGCGGGAGCCTCCCCGAGCAGTACTTC
CDR3aa: CASSINSGSLPEQYF

abundance: .
v_gene: TRBV7-2
d_gene: .
j_gene: TRBJ1-2
CDR3nt: TGTGCCAGCAGCTACGCCGGCTATGGCTACACCTTC
CDR3aa: CASSYAGYGYTF

abundance: .
v_gene: TRBV5-4
d_gene: TRBD1
j_gene: TRBJ1-2
CDR3nt: TGTGCCAGCACCAATCAGGGGGTGGACGGCTACACCTTC
CDR3aa: CASTNQGVDGYTF

abundance: .
v_gene: TRBV4-1
d_gene: .
j_gene: TRBJ2-7
CDR3nt: TGCGCCAGCAGCCAAGAGAAAGGGGTTGGTGGCTACGAGCAGTACTTC
CDR3aa: CASSQEKGVGGYEQYF

abundance: .
v_gene: TRBV15
d_gene: .
j_gene: TRBJ2-2
CDR3nt: TGTGCCACCAGCAGACAGTCCACCGGGGAGCTGTTTTTT
CDR3aa: CATSRQSTGELFF

abundance: .
v_gene: TRBV28
d_gene: TRBD1
j_gene: TRBJ1-2
CDR3nt: TGTGCCAGCAGCTACAGGGGATCGTGGGGCTACACCTTC
CDR3aa: CASSYRGSWGYTF

abundance: once
v_gene: TRBV6-5
d_gene: .
j_gene: TRBJ1-1
CDR3nt: TGTGCCAGCAGTTTGACAGGTCTGAACACTGAAGCTTTCTTT
CDR3aa: CASSLTGLNTEAFF

abundance: .
v_gene: TRBV15
d_gene: TRBD1
j_gene: TRBJ2-5
CDR3nt: TGTGCCACCGGGACAGGGGGCGGCAAGACCCAGTACTTC
CDR3aa: CATGTGGGKTQYF

abundance: .
v_gene: TRBV28
d_gene: .
j_gene: TRBJ1-1
CDR3nt: TGTGCCAGCAGTTTAGCAGGACTCCACACTGAAGCTTTCTTT
CDR3aa: CASSLAGLHTEAFF

abundance: .
v_gene: TRBV9
d_gene: .
j_gene: TRBJ2-7
CDR3nt: TGTGCCAGCAGCGTAGGTGGGGAGTCCTACGAGCAGTACTTC
CDR3aa: CASSVGGESYEQYF

abundance: .
v_gene: TRBV11-2
d_gene: TRBD2
j_gene: TRBJ2-7
CDR3nt: TGTGCCAGCAGCTCTAGCGGGAGGAACGACGAGCAGTACTTC
CDR3aa: CASSSSGRNDEQYF

abundance: once
v_gene: TRBV10-3
d_gene: TRBD1
j_gene: TRBJ2-1
CDR3nt: TGTGCCATCAGTGGGCGGCAGGGGGCTAACGATGAGCAGTTCTTC
CDR3aa: CAISGRQGANDEQFF

abundance: .
v_gene: TRBV5-1
d_gene: .
j_gene: TRBJ1-1
CDR3nt: TGCGCCAGCAGCGCCCTCCCGGCAGACATTATGAACACTGAAGCTTTCTTT
CDR3aa: CASSALPADIMNTEAFF

abundance: .
v_gene: TRBV19
d_gene: .
j_gene: TRBJ1-4
CDR3nt: TGTGCCAGTAGCCACCCCATGTTCGGGGTAAAGGAAAAACTGTTTTTT
CDR3aa: CASSHPMFGVKEKLFF

abundance: .
v_gene: TRBV7-9
d_gene: .
j_gene: TRBJ1-4
CDR3nt: TGTGCCAGCAGCTTAAGCCCAATTAATGAAAAACTGTTTTTT
CDR3aa: CASSLSPINEKLFF

abundance: .
v_gene: TRBV2
d_gene: .
j_gene: TRBJ1-4
CDR3nt: TGTGCCAGCAGTGGCAGAATTCTCTCGACTAATGAAAAACTGTTTTTT
CDR3aa: CASSGRILSTNEKLFF

abundance: once
v_gene: TRBV2
d_gene: TRBD2
j_gene: TRBJ2-7
CDR3nt: TGTGCCAGCAGAGTGACTAGTGCGGGGGAGGCATTC
CDR3aa: CASRVTSAGEAF

abundance: .
v_gene: TRBV29-1
d_gene: .
j_gene: TRBJ1-5
CDR3nt: TGCAGCGTTTGGACTATCGGTCAGCCCCAGCATTTT
CDR3aa: CSVWTIGQPQHF

abundance: .
v_gene: TRBV13
d_gene: TRBD1
j_gene: TRBJ1-5
CDR3nt: TGTGCCAGCAGCCTAGGGACAGGGAATCAGCCCCAGCATTTT
CDR3aa: CASSLGTGNQPQHF

abundance: .
v_gene: TRBV7-6
d_gene: TRBD2
j_gene: TRBJ2-1
CDR3nt: TGTGCCAGCAGCCCAAGGCCTAGCGGGGATGAGCAGTTCTTC
CDR3aa: CASSPRPSGDEQFF

abundance: once
v_gene: TRBV28
d_gene: TRBD2
j_gene: TRBJ2-7
CDR3nt: TGTGCCAGCAGTGACCTAGCGGGAGAAAGACCCTACGAGCAGTACTTC
CDR3aa: CASSDLAGERPYEQYF

abundance: .
v_gene: TRBV9
d_gene: .
j_gene: TRBJ1-1
CDR3nt: TGTGCCAGCAGCGTAGATGCCTGGGCCGCTGAAGCTTTCTTT
CDR3aa: CASSVDAWAAEAFF